This T cell receptor beta chain stems from a study of blood T cell repertoires in COVID-19. Study summary: COVID-19 samples collected from the United States, Italy and Spain covered acute and convalescent phases. Sources were T cells, B-cell-depleted T cells, or PBMCs; the material itself was cDNA or gDNA.

The ends lost 1 base at V and 2 bases at J; junction bases unmatched: 3. The CDR3 has 15 amino acids. Germline CDR1 and CDR2: SNHLY and FYNNEI. How the authors handled the data: Estimates of nucleated cell counts were drawn from the amplification of reference gene primers. TCRdb's copy holds only in-frame clones and misses some; the assay was immunoSEQ multiplex PCR. For V, J and clone size, that table is used; D and trimming come from the DNA. The sample gives a few hundred thousand clones, around 84% of which show up once; roughly 3% is in the top ten. The sequenced material came from peripheral blood. V and J are TRBV2 and TRBJ1-2, with 8 bases aligning to TRBD1. The TCR originated in a man aged 55 to 70 with acute or convalescent COVID-19. CDR3: CASSEGRGRNYGYTF. The DNA of the CDR3 is TGTGCCAGCAGTGAAGGCAGGGGGCGGAACTATGGCTACACCTTC. Supplemented by reference TRBV2 and TRBJ1-2, the full variable domain reads EPEVTQTPSHQVTQMGQEVILRCVPISNHLYFYWYRQILGQKVEFLVSFYNNEISEKSEIFDDQFSVERPDGSNFTLKIRSTKLEDSAMYFCASSEGRGRNYGYTFGSGTRLTVV.